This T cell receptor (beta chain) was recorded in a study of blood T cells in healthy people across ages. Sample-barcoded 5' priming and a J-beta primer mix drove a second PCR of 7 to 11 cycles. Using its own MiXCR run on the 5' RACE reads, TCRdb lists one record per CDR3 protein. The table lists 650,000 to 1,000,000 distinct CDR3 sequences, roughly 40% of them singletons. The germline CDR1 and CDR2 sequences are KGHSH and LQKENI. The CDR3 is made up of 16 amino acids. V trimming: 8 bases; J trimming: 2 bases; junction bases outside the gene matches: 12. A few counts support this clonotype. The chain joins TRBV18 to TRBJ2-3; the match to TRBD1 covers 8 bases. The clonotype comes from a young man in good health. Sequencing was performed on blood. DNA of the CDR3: TGTGCCAGCCTCGGGACAGGTCCCTACTTCACAGATACGCAGTATTTT. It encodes CASLGTGPYFTDTQYF.